The next 28 T cell receptor beta chains were all read from a single sample in a study of T cell responses to AZD1222 COVID-19 vaccine. Clones were read by immunoSEQ multiplex PCR, and TCRdb kept only the in-frame ones, dropping some. This table holds about 180,000 clones, 88% found once. Specimen: peripheral blood, collected on day 0 of AZD1222 vaccination. These receptors were taken from an adult in good health.

This chain links TRBV7-8 with TRBJ1-1; D is unclear. V was clipped by 6 bases and J by 2 bases, with 13 bases between them. The CDR3 covers 14 residues. Germline V gives CDR1 SGHVS, CDR2 FQNEAQ. CDR3 protein: CASRKQRTNTEAFF. CDR3 in DNA: TGTGCCAGCAGGAAGCAACGGACTAACACTGAAGCTTTCTTT.

The chain couples TRBV2 to TRBJ2-7, with D possibly being TRBD2 (6 bases). Looked up from germline, CDR1 is SNHLY and CDR2 is FYNNEI. The CDR3 runs 14 residues. V was cut by 2 bases and J by 2 bases, with 10 bases left in between. The CDR3 protein is CASSEYGGAYEQYF. CDR3 DNA sequence: TGTGCCAGCAGTGAATACGGGGGAGCCTACGAGCAGTACTTC.

CDR3 in amino acids: CASSIGTSGALSEQFF. For the CDR3, the DNA is TGTGCCAGTAGTATAGGGACTAGCGGGGCCTTGAGTGAGCAGTTCTTC. The chain joins TRBV19 to TRBJ2-1; 12 bases are a match to TRBD2. From germline, CDR1 is LNHDA and CDR2 SQIVND (reference sequence). The CDR3 has 16 amino acids. V shed 1 base, J shed 9 bases, and the junction held 7 bases outside the gene matches.

DNA of the CDR3: TGTGCCAGCAGTGACGGGGTACGGGGGTTACCCTACAATGAGCAGTTCTTC. Translating gives CASSDGVRGLPYNEQFF. The chain recombines TRBV6-1 with TRBJ2-1; weak D call: TRBD2 (6 bases). V was cut by 3 bases and J by 2 bases, with 17 bases left in between. This CDR3 spans 17 amino acids. The germline V gene encodes CDR1 MNHNS and CDR2 SASEGT.

The chain recombines TRBV6-5 with TRBJ2-1, with D maybe TRBD2 (6 bases). CDR3 length: 15 residues. Trimming shortened V by 4 bases and J by 4 bases, and 14 bases separated the two germline ends. The germline CDR1 and CDR2 sequences are MNHEY and SVGAGI. In DNA form, the CDR3 reads TGTGCCAGCAGTTTTGCGAGTAGCGGATACAATGAGCAGTTCTTC. This codes for CASSFASSGYNEQFF.

The chain employs TRBV7-2 and TRBJ2-2, with D possibly matching TRBD1 (5 bases). Germline-derived CDR1 and CDR2 are SGHTA and FQGNSA. This CDR3 is 17 amino acids long. Trimming left V 1 base short and J 3 bases short, with 15 bases between. DNA of the CDR3: TGTGCCAGCAGCTTAGTCGGGCAGGGTGCGTACACCGGGGAGCTGTTTTTT. Protein sequence: CASSLVGQGAYTGELFF.

The V call is TRBV30, the J call TRBJ1-6, with TRBD1 identical over 9 bases. The CDR3 covers 17 residues. Germline CDR1 reads GTSNPN; CDR2 reads SVGIG (reference sequence). V lost 3 bases, J lost 1 base, and 7 bases stayed unmatched. The CDR3 region has the DNA TGTGCCTGGAGCCGTACGACAGGGGGATCCTATAATTCACCCCTCCACTTT. Amino acids: CAWSRTTGGSYNSPLHF. Combining the CDR3 with reference TRBV30 and TRBJ1-6 gives the whole variable domain SQTIHQWPATLVQPVGSPLSLECTVEGTSNPNLYWYRQAAGRGLQLLFYSVGIGQISSEVPQNLSASRPQDRQFILSSKKLLLSDSGFYLCAWSRTTGGSYNSPLHFGNGTRLTVT.

This chain connects TRBV12-5 to TRBJ1-1, with D unclear. The germline V gene encodes CDR1 LGHNT and CDR2 FRNRAP. The CDR3 runs 13 residues. Trimming removed 1 base at V and 2 bases at J, with 5 bases between. The CDR3 protein is CASGLGKNTEAFF. CDR3 sequence (DNA): TGTGCTAGTGGTTTGGGAAAAAACACTGAAGCTTTCTTT. The entire variable domain, with the rest obtained from reference TRBV12-5 and TRBJ1-1, is as follows: DARVTQTPRHKVTEMGQEVTMRCQPILGHNTVFWYRQTMMQGLELLAYFRNRAPLDDSGMPKDRFSAEMPDATLATLKIQPSEPRDSAVYFCASGLGKNTEAFFGQGTRLTVV.

This chain joins TRBV6-5 and TRBJ1-1; TRBD1 matches at 9 bases. V was clipped by 6 bases and J by 4 bases; unmatched bases: 3. The CDR3 is 13 amino acids. Germline CDR1 is MNHEY and CDR2 is SVGAGI. The DNA for the CDR3 is TGTGCCAGCAGGAAGACAGGGGGCACTGAAGCTTTCTTT. This sequence encodes CASRKTGGTEAFF.

This clone was recorded a few times. The chain is built from TRBV9 and TRBJ1-1; tentative D call: TRBD1 (5 bases). In germline, CDR1 is SGDLS, CDR2 YYNGEE. This CDR3 has 15 residues. Trimming cost V 0 bases and J 0 bases, with 9 bases left between them. CDR3 sequence: CASSVEGTVNTEAFF. For the CDR3, the DNA is TGTGCCAGCAGCGTAGAAGGGACGGTGAACACTGAAGCTTTCTTT.

The rearrangement uses TRBV6-5 and TRBJ1-2, with a possible D match to TRBD1 (5 bases). Trimming removed 1 base at V and 0 bases at J, with 12 bases between. Germline lookup yields CDR1 MNHEY and CDR2 SVGAGI. CDR3 length equals 16 residues. The CDR3 here is CASSYFGQGANYGYTF. For the CDR3, the DNA is TGTGCCAGCAGTTACTTCGGGCAGGGTGCTAACTATGGCTACACCTTC.

The rearrangement joins TRBV30 to TRBJ1-1; D is uncertain. This CDR3 has 15 residues. Per the germline V gene, CDR1 is GTSNPN and CDR2 is SVGIG (reference sequence). The germline V and J ends were trimmed by 4 bases and 1 base, with 16 bases remaining between them. In nucleotides, the CDR3 is TGTGCCTGGAAGACTTGGCGGGCTAGGAACACTGAAGCTTTCTTT. Translated, it gives CAWKTWRARNTEAFF.

This chain connects TRBV4-1 to TRBJ1-3; possible D gene TRBD1, 5 bases. Deletions cut 1 base from V and 2 bases from J, with 15 bases between. The CDR3 loop spans 17 amino acids. CDR1 is MGHRA and CDR2 is YSYEKL in the germline V gene. CDR3 coding DNA: TGCGCCAGCAGCCAAGGCGCTCAGGGCCCGGCTGGAAACACCATATATTTT. It is translated as CASSQGAQGPAGNTIYF.

The genes are TRBV29-1 and TRBJ1-1, with 7 bases that match TRBD1. V gave up 6 bases and J gave up 5 bases; unmatched junction bases: 15. The CDR3 consists of 15 residues. The germline gives CDR1 SQVTM, CDR2 ANQGSEA. In nucleotides, the CDR3 is TGCAGCGTCCTGAATCAGGGGGAACTTTGGACTGAAGCTTTCTTT. Translation: CSVLNQGELWTEAFF.

The J gene is TRBJ1-2, the V gene TRBV7-9, with 8 positions matching TRBD1. V dropped 3 bases and J dropped 4; count of bases not matched to a gene: 7. Looked up from germline, CDR1 is SEHNR and CDR2 is FQNEAQ (reference sequence). There are 15 residues in the CDR3. The CDR3 sequence: CASSFQGAIGYGYTF. In nucleotides, the CDR3 is TGTGCCAGCAGCTTCCAGGGGGCGATAGGCTATGGCTACACCTTC.

The chain has TRBV5-4 and TRBJ1-2; no definite D call. The CDR3 contains 14 residues. Between the trimmed V and J ends, which lost 2 bases and 4 bases, there was a span of 12 bases. Germline assignment: CDR1 SGHNT and CDR2 YYREEE (reference sequence). The CDR3 DNA reads TGTGCCAGCAGCTTAGAACGGATTTCCTATGGCTACACCTTC. This codes for CASSLERISYGYTF.

J is TRBJ2-3 and V is TRBV7-9; D is possibly TRBD2 (6 bases). There are 15 residues in the CDR3. Looked up from germline, CDR1 is SEHNR and CDR2 is FQNEAQ (reference sequence). V lost 4 bases to trimming and J lost 0 bases, with 11 bases between them. The CDR3 DNA reads as TGTGCCAGCAGCTGGCGGGGAGCTAGCACAGATACGCAGTATTTT. The encoded protein is CASSWRGASTDTQYF.

This clone has only one observation. V is TRBV5-1 and J is TRBJ1-4, with D possibly matching TRBD1 (5 bases). V dropped 0 bases and J dropped 2 bases, with 8 bases sitting between them. The CDR3 has 15 residues. Germline V gene sequence: CDR1 SGHRS, CDR2 YFSETQ. The CDR3 region is CASSLVGTTNEKLFF. The CDR3 bases are TGCGCCAGCAGCTTGGTTGGGACGACTAATGAAAAACTGTTTTTT.

J is TRBJ1-1 and V is TRBV28; TRBD1 agrees at 9 bases. This CDR3 is 18 amino acids long. Per the germline V gene, CDR1 is MDHEN and CDR2 is SYDVKM. Unmatched junction bases numbered 10, after V lost 1 base and J lost 1 base. The DNA of the CDR3 is TGTGCCAGCAGTTTATACACAGGGGGCAGCCCTGAGAACACTGAAGCTTTCTTT. This encodes CASSLYTGGSPENTEAFF.

J is TRBJ2-5 and V is TRBV30; 7 nucleotides line up with TRBD2. V gave up 5 bases and J gave up 0 bases; unmatched junction bases: 6. The germline V gene encodes CDR1 GTSNPN and CDR2 SVGIG (reference sequence). The CDR3 is made up of 14 amino acids. The CDR3: CAWGLVADQETQYF. Here the CDR3 DNA reads TGTGCCTGGGGACTAGTGGCAGACCAAGAGACCCAGTACTTC.

The gene calls are TRBV6-5 and TRBJ1-2; tentative D call: TRBD1 (6 bases). V was shortened by 6 bases and J by 3 bases, with 11 bases between the two germline ends. This CDR3 region has 13 residues. In germline, CDR1 is MNHEY, CDR2 SVGAGI. CDR3 residues: CASSRGSDYGYTF. DNA for the CDR3: TGTGCCAGCAGCAGGGGAAGCGACTATGGCTACACCTTC.

The J gene is TRBJ1-1, the V gene TRBV12-3 or TRBV12-4; the D is unclear. The CDR3 has 13 amino acids. V dropped 4 bases and J dropped 1 base, with 7 bases sitting between them. As DNA, the CDR3 is TGTGCCAGCAGTTATGGACGGAACACTGAAGCTTTCTTT. It is translated as CASSYGRNTEAFF.

The V gene is TRBV7-2, the J gene TRBJ1-2, with no clear D. Germline V gene lookup returns CDR1 SGHTA and CDR2 FQGNSA. V dropped 5 bases and J dropped 3 bases, with 10 bases sitting between them. CDR3 size: 13 residues. For the CDR3, the DNA is TGTGCCAGCAGCGCGCGCGGGGACTATGGCTACACCTTC. It codes for CASSARGDYGYTF.

The chain employs TRBV7-2 and TRBJ2-5, with 10 bases fitting TRBD2. CDR1 and CDR2 (germline): SGHTA, FQGNSA. Trimming cost V 2 bases and J 4 bases; bases outside gene matches: 4. The CDR3 totals 15 residues. CDR3 nucleotides: TGTGCCAGCAGCTTACAGCGGGGGGGCAGAGAGACCCAGTACTTC. Encoded protein: CASSLQRGGRETQYF.

This chain uses TRBV7-3 with TRBJ1-3; D gene unclear. Trimming removed 5 bases from V and 8 bases from J, with 13 bases in between. The CDR3 runs 13 residues. Germline lookup yields CDR1 SGHTA and CDR2 FQGTGA. The DNA of the CDR3 is TGTGCCAGCAGCCCCCTCCCGGGTGACACCATATATTTT. The encoded protein is CASSPLPGDTIYF.

The rearrangement uses TRBV5-1 and TRBJ1-2; weak D call: TRBD1 (6 bases). The V gene lost 0 bases and the J gene lost 2 bases, with 11 bases spanning the gap. Germline V gives CDR1 SGHRS, CDR2 YFSETQ. The CDR3 contains 15 residues. CDR3 in amino acids: CASSLVPGTNYGYTF. The CDR3 DNA reads as TGCGCCAGCAGCTTGGTGCCAGGGACAAACTATGGCTACACCTTC.

V usage is TRBV5-5 and J usage is TRBJ1-3, with TRBD1 as a possible D gene (5 bases). Germline values: CDR1 SGHKS, CDR2 YYEKEE (reference sequence). This CDR3 has 17 amino acids. V lost 4 bases and J 0 bases, leaving 17 bases between the germline ends. As DNA, the CDR3 is TGTGCCAGCAGCCGAAATGGGGCAGGGTCCTCTGGAAACACCATATATTTT. As protein: CASSRNGAGSSGNTIYF.

This rearrangement joins TRBV3-1 (or the pseudogene TRBV3-2) to TRBJ2-1; D is perhaps TRBD1 or TRBD2 (6 bases each). This CDR3 has 14 amino acids. The germline V gene encodes CDR1 LGHDT and CDR2 YNNKEL (reference sequence). V lost 8 bases, J lost 12 bases, and 23 bases lay in between. The CDR3 sequence: CASARAGGGQLQFF. CDR3 DNA sequence: TGTGCCAGCGCGAGAGCGGGTGGGGGCCAATTGCAGTTCTTC.